This TCR beta chain was profiled in a study of T cell repertoires in cytomegalovirus infection. On the study more broadly: In public TCR beta signatures, there were indications of both CMV infection and matching HLA type.

Trimming shortened V by 7 bases and J by 4 bases, and 13 bases separated the two germline ends. The CDR3 runs 13 residues. The germline gives CDR1 ENHRY, CDR2 SYGVKD. Study findings and constraints: Totalled public TCR beta family frequency picked out people who carried CMV plus the relevant HLA. There were HLA-C-restricted CMV-specific TCR beta clonotypes dominating the ex vivo response.

TCRdb itself ran the reads through MiXCR, one entry per CDR3 protein. Of over 100,000 distinct CDR3 sequences in the sample, about a tenth were seen once. A remark on this clonotype: Its antigen remains unidentified.

The sequence came from a human donor in good health (CMV status not recorded). Some clones in this sample may be carry-over from other donors' samples. The sample consisted of PBMCs, sequenced either directly or after in vitro stimulation (not recorded which). The chain has TRBV10-3 and TRBJ1-1; D possibly corresponds to TRBD1 (6 bases). The CDR3 DNA is TGTGCCATCAACGGAAAAGGGGGCACTGAAGCTTTCTTT. This encodes CAINGKGGTEAFF.